This is a list of T cell receptor beta chains from one sample in a study of cytomegalovirus exposure and HLA in healthy donors. The table came from immunoSEQ multiplex PCR; TCRdb's copy has only in-frame clones and leaves some out. The repertoire holds some 79,000 clones, with 94% as singletons. What was sequenced was PBMCs. Source of these receptors: a woman between 18 and 29 years old in good health and CMV-seropositive. The CDR3 runs from the conserved cysteine through the conserved F or W. Each record gives: J gene, clone size, V gene, D gene, CDR3 protein, CDR3 DNA. D genes are given only for firm matches. Not every row has a clone size; where given, it reads once, few, many or a size class.

J: TRBJ1-1
size: -
V: TRBV11-2
D: -
CDR3: CASSHAAWTEAFF
DNA: TGTGCCAGCAGCCATGCGGCGTGGACTGAAGCTTTCTTT

J: TRBJ2-7
size: -
V: TRBV18
D: -
CDR3: CASSPWPKTYEQYF
DNA: TGTGCCAGCTCACCTTGGCCGAAAACCTACGAGCAGTACTTC

J: TRBJ2-1
size: -
V: TRBV12-5
D: -
CDR3: CASGLVWGASNEQFF
DNA: TGTGCTAGTGGTTTGGTATGGGGAGCCAGCAATGAGCAGTTCTTC

J: TRBJ2-1
size: once
V: TRBV29-1
D: TRBD2
CDR3: CSVEGASGGAYNEQFF
DNA: TGCAGCGTGGAAGGGGCTAGCGGGGGGGCCTACAATGAGCAGTTCTTC

J: TRBJ2-1
size: -
V: TRBV4-2
D: TRBD1
CDR3: CASSTLTGHNEQFF
DNA: TGTGCCAGCAGCACACTGACAGGGCACAATGAGCAGTTCTTC

J: TRBJ2-7
size: -
V: TRBV4-1
D: TRBD2
CDR3: CASSQRASGAGNEQYF
DNA: TGCGCCAGCAGCCAGAGGGCTAGCGGGGCGGGAAACGAGCAGTACTTC

J: TRBJ1-1
size: -
V: TRBV28
D: TRBD1
CDR3: CASSSLTGAATEAFF
DNA: TGTGCCAGCAGTTCGCTGACAGGGGCAGCCACTGAAGCTTTCTTT

J: TRBJ1-2
size: -
V: TRBV28
D: -
CDR3: CASSLTNQGGGYTF
DNA: TGTGCCAGCAGCCTTACTAACCAGGGAGGTGGCTACACCTTC

J: TRBJ1-2
size: -
V: TRBV5-6
D: -
CDR3: CASSLITQASYNYGYTF
DNA: TGTGCCAGCAGCTTGATTACCCAGGCATCGTATAACTATGGCTACACCTTC

J: TRBJ2-7
size: -
V: TRBV29-1
D: -
CDR3: CSVDSGTYEQYF
DNA: TGCAGCGTTGATTCGGGGACCTACGAGCAGTACTTC

J: TRBJ2-7
size: -
V: TRBV7-2
D: -
CDR3: CASSVLQGNEQYF
DNA: TGTGCCAGCAGCGTACTACAGGGCAACGAGCAGTACTTC

J: TRBJ2-6
size: few
V: TRBV15
D: -
CDR3: CATSRDRGSGANVLTF
DNA: TGTGCCACCAGCAGAGATCGGGGCTCTGGGGCCAACGTCCTGACTTTC

J: TRBJ2-1
size: -
V: TRBV5-1
D: -
CDR3: CASTHDSAGSYNEQFF
DNA: TGCGCCAGCACCCACGACAGCGCGGGATCCTACAATGAGCAGTTCTTC

J: TRBJ2-3
size: -
V: TRBV9
D: -
CDR3: CASSGSPGSTDTQYF
DNA: TGTGCCAGCAGCGGTAGCCCCGGAAGCACAGATACGCAGTATTTT

J: TRBJ1-1
size: -
V: TRBV5-1
D: TRBD1
CDR3: CASSFVRGRTEAFF
DNA: TGCGCCAGCAGCTTCGTCAGGGGGCGTACTGAAGCTTTCTTT

J: TRBJ1-3
size: -
V: TRBV16
D: -
CDR3: CASSTSSGFSGNTIYF
DNA: TGTGCCAGCAGCACTTCATCGGGGTTCTCAGGAAACACCATATATTTT

J: TRBJ1-5
size: -
V: TRBV5-1
D: -
CDR3: CASSLGAYSNQPQHF
DNA: TGCGCCAGCAGCTTGGGAGCATATAGCAATCAGCCCCAGCATTTT

J: TRBJ2-3
size: -
V: TRBV7-2
D: TRBD2
CDR3: CASSPTSGRVRDTQYF
DNA: TGTGCCAGCAGCCCAACTAGCGGGAGAGTAAGAGATACGCAGTATTTT

J: TRBJ1-3
size: -
V: TRBV30
D: -
CDR3: CAWSVSRVSGNTIYF
DNA: TGTGCCTGGAGTGTCTCCAGGGTATCGGGAAACACCATATATTTT

J: TRBJ1-5
size: -
V: TRBV28
D: -
CDR3: CASSQGGKSNQPQHF
DNA: TGTGCCAGCAGTCAGGGAGGGAAAAGCAATCAGCCCCAGCATTTT

J: TRBJ2-3
size: -
V: TRBV2
D: -
CDR3: CASSRNPPEADTQYF
DNA: TGTGCCAGCAGTCGTAATCCCCCAGAAGCAGATACGCAGTATTTT

J: TRBJ2-3
size: -
V: TRBV7-2
D: -
CDR3: CASSQTRVDTQYF
DNA: TGTGCCAGCAGCCAGACCAGGGTCGATACGCAGTATTTT

J: TRBJ1-2
size: once
V: TRBV7-2
D: -
CDR3: CASSFVAADYGYTF
DNA: TGTGCCAGCAGCTTCGTAGCCGCGGACTATGGCTACACCTTC

J: TRBJ1-2
size: -
V: TRBV19
D: -
CDR3: CASELQGDYGYTF
DNA: TGTGCCAGTGAACTACAGGGAGACTATGGCTACACCTTC

J: TRBJ2-5
size: -
V: TRBV9
D: TRBD2
CDR3: CASSVSSGGKETQYF
DNA: TGTGCCAGCAGCGTATCTAGCGGGGGGAAAGAGACCCAGTACTTC

J: TRBJ2-1
size: -
V: TRBV7-8
D: -
CDR3: CASSFRGITIEQFF
DNA: TGTGCCAGCAGCTTTAGGGGGATTACAATTGAGCAGTTCTTC

J: TRBJ2-7
size: -
V: TRBV2
D: -
CDR3: CASSRVPPLSEQYF
DNA: TGTGCCAGCAGTCGAGTTCCCCCTCTTAGCGAGCAGTACTTC

J: TRBJ2-5
size: -
V: TRBV11-2
D: TRBD2
CDR3: CASSSTSGGPQETQYF
DNA: TGTGCCAGCAGCTCGACTAGCGGGGGGCCTCAAGAGACCCAGTACTTC

J: TRBJ1-4
size: -
V: TRBV18
D: TRBD1
CDR3: CASSPKGAGTGDSQPEKLFF
DNA: TGTGCCAGCTCACCAAAGGGTGCCGGGACAGGAGACTCCCAACCGGAAAAACTGTTTTTT

J: TRBJ2-6
size: -
V: TRBV29-1
D: -
CDR3: CSVDGPGANVLTF
DNA: TGCAGCGTTGACGGTCCTGGGGCCAACGTCCTGACTTTC

J: TRBJ1-2
size: -
V: TRBV18
D: -
CDR3: CASSPDTHNYGYTF
DNA: TGTGCCAGCTCACCGGACACTCATAACTATGGCTACACCTTC

J: TRBJ2-7
size: -
V: TRBV28
D: -
CDR3: CASSFPLGVGTQEQYF
DNA: TGTGCCAGCAGTTTCCCACTCGGGGTGGGGACTCAAGAGCAGTACTTC

J: TRBJ1-4
size: -
V: TRBV15
D: TRBD1
CDR3: CATRRTGGEKLFF
DNA: TGTGCCACCAGAAGGACAGGGGGTGAAAAACTGTTTTTT

J: TRBJ2-1
size: -
V: TRBV13
D: TRBD2
CDR3: CASSLRLAGNNEQFF
DNA: TGTGCCAGCAGCTTACGGCTAGCGGGAAACAATGAGCAGTTCTTC

J: TRBJ1-1
size: -
V: TRBV21-1
D: -
CDR3: CASSNSTGGVTEAFF
DNA: TGTGCCAGCAGCAACTCGACAGGGGGGGTTACTGAAGCTTTCTTT

J: TRBJ2-7
size: -
V: TRBV7-2
D: -
CDR3: CASSFNPYEQYF
DNA: TGTGCCAGCAGCTTTAATCCCTACGAGCAGTACTTC

J: TRBJ2-5
size: -
V: TRBV29-1
D: TRBD1
CDR3: CSVANDRGRGQETQYF
DNA: TGCAGCGTTGCGAACGACAGGGGGCGCGGCCAAGAGACCCAGTACTTC

J: TRBJ2-7
size: -
V: TRBV7-2
D: -
CDR3: CASSLSGGSSYEQYF
DNA: TGTGCCAGCAGCTTATCTGGCGGTAGCTCCTACGAGCAGTACTTC

J: TRBJ2-7
size: -
V: TRBV4-2
D: TRBD2
CDR3: CASSQDRTSGVYEQYF
DNA: TGTGCCAGCAGCCAAGACAGGACTAGCGGGGTCTACGAGCAGTACTTC

J: TRBJ2-7
size: -
V: TRBV7-2
D: -
CDR3: CASSFVRDSYEQYF
DNA: TGTGCCAGCAGCTTTGTCAGGGACTCCTACGAGCAGTACTTC

J: TRBJ2-7
size: -
V: TRBV7-8
D: TRBD2
CDR3: CASSPGLAGAYEQYF
DNA: TGTGCCAGCAGCCCGGGACTAGCGGGTGCCTACGAGCAGTACTTC

J: TRBJ2-7
size: -
V: TRBV5-6
D: -
CDR3: CASSLDRSTAYEQYF
DNA: TGTGCCAGCAGCTTGGACAGATCGACAGCCTACGAGCAGTACTTC

J: TRBJ2-3
size: -
V: TRBV11-2
D: -
CDR3: CASSSIQGRYTDTQYF
DNA: TGTGCCAGCAGCTCTATACAGGGGAGGTACACAGATACGCAGTATTTT

J: TRBJ1-1
size: few
V: TRBV6-6
D: -
CDR3: CASSPGGGMKTEAFF
DNA: TGTGCCAGCAGCCCCGGAGGTGGGATGAAAACTGAAGCTTTCTTT

J: TRBJ2-5
size: -
V: TRBV27
D: -
CDR3: CASSILRGETQYF
DNA: TGTGCCAGCAGTATTCTCCGGGGAGAGACCCAGTACTTC

J: TRBJ2-2
size: -
V: TRBV9
D: -
CDR3: CASSVRTSGELFF
DNA: TGTGCCAGCAGCGTAAGGACTTCCGGGGAGCTGTTTTTT

J: TRBJ1-5
size: -
V: TRBV9
D: TRBD1
CDR3: CASSPGQGIRQPQHF
DNA: TGTGCCAGCAGCCCGGGACAGGGGATTCGGCAGCCCCAGCATTTT

J: TRBJ2-3
size: -
V: TRBV5-4
D: -
CDR3: CASSLGGAGAGTDTQYF
DNA: TGTGCCAGCAGCTTGGGGGGGGCGGGAGCCGGTACAGATACGCAGTATTTT

J: TRBJ1-1
size: -
V: TRBV18
D: TRBD1
CDR3: CASSPGQGNTEAFF
DNA: TGTGCCAGCTCACCAGGACAGGGGAACACTGAAGCTTTCTTT

J: TRBJ2-3
size: -
V: TRBV28
D: TRBD1
CDR3: CASSLIYGTGEGDTQYF
DNA: TGTGCCAGCAGTTTAATTTATGGGACAGGGGAGGGAGATACGCAGTATTTT

J: TRBJ1-1
size: once
V: TRBV28
D: TRBD1
CDR3: CASRWPGQGSVKTEAFF
DNA: TGTGCCAGCAGGTGGCCGGGACAGGGGAGCGTAAAAACTGAAGCTTTCTTT